What follows are 22 T cell receptor beta chains derived from one specimen sequenced in a study of cytomegalovirus exposure and HLA in healthy donors. 60 Vbeta and 13 Jbeta primers were used in PCR. Assay used: immunoSEQ multiplex PCR; TCRdb lists only in-frame clones, some missing. The sample lists 200,000 to 250,000 clones; around 80% were seen once. The sequencing input was PBMCs. All receptors come from a male donor in good health and CMV-seronegative.

This clone was counted once. The chain uses TRBV19 and TRBJ1-5, with 10 bases that match TRBD1. Germline V gene lookup returns CDR1 LNHDA and CDR2 SQIVND (reference sequence). V lost 5 bases to trimming and J lost 7 bases; unmatched junction nucleotides: 8. This CDR3 has 15 residues. The DNA of the CDR3 is TGTGCCAGTAGTTCCAGACAGGGGGCGGGACAGCCCCAGCATTTT. Residues: CASSSRQGAGQPQHF.

This chain links TRBV18 with TRBJ1-1; D remains unclear. Deletions cut 1 base from V and 1 base from J, with 13 bases between. The CDR3 is made up of 16 amino acids. Germline V CDR1 and CDR2: KGHSH, LQKENI. In DNA form, the CDR3 reads TGTGCCAGCTCACCACGGTCGGGAGACCCGAACACTGAAGCTTTCTTT. Amino acid sequence: CASSPRSGDPNTEAFF.

The DNA for the CDR3 is TGTGCCAGCAGCTTAGATTCAAGAGCCTACGAGCAGTACTTC. Translated, it gives CASSLDSRAYEQYF. The V and J genes are TRBV7-9 and TRBJ2-5, with unresolved D. The assigned J gene may be wrong: the sequence end matches TRBJ2-7 better. Germline V gives CDR1 SEHNR, CDR2 FQNEAQ (reference sequence). The CDR3 is 14 amino acids.

The genes are TRBV15 and TRBJ2-3, with TRBD2 matching 8 bases. The CDR3 consists of 16 residues. V lost 2 bases, J lost 2 bases, and 6 bases stayed unmatched. The germline gives CDR1 LNHNV, CDR2 YYDKDF (reference sequence). CDR3 DNA: TGTGCCACCAGCAGATTGTTTAGCGGGAACACAGATACGCAGTATTTT. It yields the protein CATSRLFSGNTDTQYF.

This chain uses TRBV5-6 with TRBJ2-1; D may correspond to TRBD1 or TRBD2 (5 bases each). Looked up from germline, CDR1 is SGHDT and CDR2 is YYEEEE. This CDR3 contains 15 residues. V lost 5 bases and J lost 0, with 12 bases in between. The CDR3 sequence is CASRLRGSSYNEQFF. As DNA, the CDR3 is TGTGCCAGCAGGTTGAGGGGTAGCTCCTACAATGAGCAGTTCTTC. Full variable domain (missing parts from reference TRBV5-6 and TRBJ2-1): DAGVTQSPTHLIKTRGQQVTLRCSPKSGHDTVSWYQQALGQGPQFIFQYYEEEERQRGNFPDRFSGHQFPNYSSELNVNALLLGDSALYLCASRLRGSSYNEQFFGPGTRLTVL.

The CDR3 DNA is TGTGCCAGCTCGCCTGACAGGGGAATAGGCCTGGGAGGCTACACCTTC. Residues: CASSPDRGIGLGGYTF. V and J are TRBV18 and TRBJ1-2, with 8 nucleotides matching TRBD1. The J segment lost 8 bases and the V segment lost 6 bases, leaving 17 bases of the junction unmatched. The V gene's germline CDR1 is KGHSH and CDR2 LQKENI. The CDR3 is made up of 16 amino acids.

This clone has only a few counts. V gene TRBV6-1 combines with J gene TRBJ2-7, with TRBD2 matching 11 bases. This CDR3 has 16 amino acids. Unmatched junction bases numbered 9, after V lost 5 bases and J lost 3 bases. Per germline, CDR1 MNHNS and CDR2 SASEGT. In DNA form, the CDR3 reads TGTGCCAGCAGTCAAGGGACTAGCGGCCCATACTACGAGCAGTACTTC. Amino acid sequence: CASSQGTSGPYYEQYF.

The chain links TRBV2 to TRBJ2-7, with 11 nucleotides matching TRBD1. The V segment lost 9 bases and the J segment 0 bases; nucleotides outside the gene matches: 16. The CDR3 contains 18 residues. Germline CDR1 is SNHLY and CDR2 is FYNNEI. Here the CDR3 reads CARTSLRDRGASSYEQYF. In DNA, the CDR3 is TGTGCCAGGACTTCGCTCCGGGACAGGGGGGCCAGCTCCTACGAGCAGTACTTC.

The chain uses TRBV5-6 and TRBJ2-5; 7 bases are a match to TRBD1. After removal of 3 bases from V and 5 bases from J, the junction contained 10 bases not matched to a gene. This CDR3 is 15 amino acids long. Germline values: CDR1 SGHDT, CDR2 YYEEEE. CDR3 protein: CASSWTTGNEETQYF. Written as DNA, the CDR3 is TGTGCCAGCAGCTGGACGACAGGGAATGAGGAGACCCAGTACTTC.

DNA of the CDR3: TGTGCCACCCTAAAGGCGCCGGCCGCCTATAGCAATCAGCCCCAGTATTTT. It yields the protein CATLKAPAAYSNQPQYF. The V and J genes are TRBV6-4 and TRBJ1-5; no clear D. The J call may be in error: the DNA end matches TRBJ2-3 better. In germline, CDR1 is MRHNA, CDR2 SNTAGT. The CDR3 sequence is 17 residues long.

This sequence joins TRBV7-8 and TRBJ2-3; D is undetermined. Germline V CDR1 and CDR2: SGHVS, FQNEAQ. V was trimmed by 2 bases and J by 4 bases, leaving 10 bases between them. This CDR3 is 14 amino acids long. The CDR3 loop is CASSLQRGPDTQYF. CDR3 sequence (DNA): TGTGCCAGCAGCTTACAGCGCGGCCCAGATACGCAGTATTTT.

The V gene is TRBV30, the J gene TRBJ2-7, with unresolved D. This CDR3 is 13 amino acids long. Germline CDR1 GTSNPN, CDR2 SVGIG (reference sequence). Deletions cut 2 bases from V and 2 bases from J, with 10 bases between. CDR3 bases: TGTGCCTGGAGTATCATGGGCCCCTACGAGCAGTACTTC. It specifies CAWSIMGPYEQYF.

Only one count was recorded for this clone. V and J are TRBV19 and TRBJ2-7; D uncertain. This CDR3 spans 11 amino acids. V was cut by 8 bases and J by 6 bases, with 11 bases left in between. Germline-derived CDR1 and CDR2 are LNHDA and SQIVND (reference sequence). For the CDR3, the DNA is TGTGCCAGTTCCGTAAGCGCCGAGCAGTACTTC. This sequence encodes CASSVSAEQYF.

The chain employs TRBV5-1 and TRBJ2-7, with D tentatively TRBD1 (6 bases). The CDR3 runs to 15 residues. The V end lost 0 bases, the J end lost 0 bases, and 10 bases lay between the germline ends. CDR1 and CDR2 from the germline V gene are SGHRS and YFSETQ. The CDR3 spells CASSLGGPSSYEQYF. The CDR3 region has the DNA TGCGCCAGCAGCTTGGGGGGGCCTAGCTCCTACGAGCAGTACTTC.

This clone was observed once. The rearrangement uses TRBV7-3 and TRBJ2-7; 8 bases fit TRBD1. Germline V gives CDR1 SGHTA, CDR2 FQGTGA. The CDR3 has 14 residues. V dropped 6 bases and J dropped 5; count of bases not matched to a gene: 9. CDR3 nucleotide sequence: TGTGCCAGCAGGAATGTAGCAGGGGGCCACGAGCAGTACTTC. Its translation: CASRNVAGGHEQYF.

V gene TRBV5-4 combines with J gene TRBJ2-7; 7 bases are a match to TRBD2. Germline CDR1 reads SGHNT; CDR2 reads YYREEE (reference sequence). The trim removed 0 bases at V and 2 bases at J, leaving 5 bases unmatched. CDR3 size: 15 residues. CDR3 bases: TGTGCCAGCAGCTTGGAACTAGCGCTTCCCTACGAGCAGTACTTC. This codes for CASSLELALPYEQYF. Full variable domain (missing parts from reference TRBV5-4 and TRBJ2-7): ETGVTQSPTHLIKTRGQQVTLRCSSQSGHNTVSWYQQALGQGPQFIFQYYREEENGRGNFPPRFSGLQFPNYSSELNVNALELDDSALYLCASSLELALPYEQYFGPGTRLTVT.

This clone was counted a few times. The chain joins TRBV19 to TRBJ1-5, with 8 positions matching TRBD1. The CDR3 runs 14 residues. V lost 11 bases and J lost 0; bases outside the gene matches: 6. The V gene's germline CDR1 is LNHDA and CDR2 SQIVND (reference sequence). For the CDR3, the DNA is TGTGCCTACCAGGGGGCTAATAGCAATCAGCCCCAGCATTTT. Translating it yields CAYQGANSNQPQHF.

In this sample, this clone turned up a few times. The CDR3 spells CAWQNSGGTGELFF. The CDR3 DNA reads TGTGCCTGGCAAAATAGCGGGGGCACCGGGGAGCTGTTTTTT. V gene TRBV30 combines with J gene TRBJ2-2, with 9 nucleotides matching TRBD2. J was trimmed by 4 bases and V by 5 bases; bases with no gene match: 5. The CDR3 totals 14 residues. CDR1 and CDR2 from the germline V gene are GTSNPN and SVGIG (reference sequence). Based on the CDR3 plus reference TRBV30 and TRBJ2-2, the full variable domain is SQTIHQWPATLVQPVGSPLSLECTVEGTSNPNLYWYRQAAGRGLQLLFYSVGIGQISSEVPQNLSASRPQDRQFILSSKKLLLSDSGFYLCAWQNSGGTGELFFGEGSRLTVL.

The chain links TRBV2 to TRBJ2-4; 9 nucleotides match TRBD2. V was clipped by 6 bases and J by 4 bases; unmatched bases: 7. The germline V gene encodes CDR1 SNHLY and CDR2 FYNNEI. This CDR3 has 15 residues. The CDR3 nucleotides read TGTGCCAGCAGCCCCCTAGCGGGGATTAAAAACATTCAGTACTTC. It is translated as CASSPLAGIKNIQYF. Full variable domain (outside the CDR3, taken from reference TRBV2 and TRBJ2-4): EPEVTQTPSHQVTQMGQEVILRCVPISNHLYFYWYRQILGQKVEFLVSFYNNEISEKSEIFDDQFSVERPDGSNFTLKIRSTKLEDSAMYFCASSPLAGIKNIQYFGAGTRLSVL.

This clone was found a few times. J is TRBJ2-3 and V is TRBV9; TRBD2 matches at 8 bases. The CDR3 covers 15 residues. J was trimmed by 5 bases and V by 4 bases; bases with no gene match: 9. Looked up from germline, CDR1 is SGDLS and CDR2 is YYNGEE. The CDR3 loop reads CASSPPAGGQDTQYF. CDR3 in DNA: TGTGCCAGCAGCCCCCCGGCGGGAGGTCAAGATACGCAGTATTTT.

The CDR3 loop reads CASSAAGRDTNTGELFF. The CDR3 coding sequence is TGTGCCAGCAGCGCGGCAGGCCGGGACACAAACACCGGGGAGCTGTTTTTT. The gene calls are TRBV13 and TRBJ2-2, with a tentative D call TRBD1 (6 bases). CDR1 and CDR2 (germline): PRHDT, FYEKMQ (reference sequence). The CDR3 length is 17 residues. Between the trimmed V and J ends, which lost 5 bases and 2 bases, there was a span of 18 bases.

This clone was observed a few times. This chain connects TRBV7-9 to TRBJ2-3, with TRBD2 matching over 7 bases. The germline gives CDR1 SEHNR, CDR2 FQNEAQ (reference sequence). V trimming: 5 bases; J trimming: 8 bases; junction bases outside the gene matches: 7. The CDR3 runs to 13 residues. CDR3 DNA: TGTGCCAGCAGCCCGGGGGGTGGCAGTACGCAGTATTTT. Amino acids: CASSPGGGSTQYF.